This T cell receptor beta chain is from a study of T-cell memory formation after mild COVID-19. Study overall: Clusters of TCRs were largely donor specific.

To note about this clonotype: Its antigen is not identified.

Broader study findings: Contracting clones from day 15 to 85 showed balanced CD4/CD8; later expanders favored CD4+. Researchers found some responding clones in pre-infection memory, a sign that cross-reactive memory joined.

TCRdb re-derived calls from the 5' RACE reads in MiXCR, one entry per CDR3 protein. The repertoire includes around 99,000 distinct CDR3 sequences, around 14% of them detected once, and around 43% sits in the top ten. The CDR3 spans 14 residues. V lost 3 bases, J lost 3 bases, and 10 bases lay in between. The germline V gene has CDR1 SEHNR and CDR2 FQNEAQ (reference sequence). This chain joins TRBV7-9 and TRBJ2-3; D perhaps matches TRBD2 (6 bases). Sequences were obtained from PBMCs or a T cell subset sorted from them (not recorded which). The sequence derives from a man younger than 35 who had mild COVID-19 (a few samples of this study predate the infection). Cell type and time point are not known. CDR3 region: CASSFREATDTQYF. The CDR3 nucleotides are TGTGCCAGCAGCTTCAGGGAGGCTACAGATACGCAGTATTTT. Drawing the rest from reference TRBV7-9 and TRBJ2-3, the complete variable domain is DTGVSQNPRHKITKRGQNVTFRCDPISEHNRLYWYRQTLGQGPEFLTYFQNEAQLEKSRLLSDRFSAERPKGSFSTLEIQRTEQGDSAMYLCASSFREATDTQYFGPGTRLTVL.